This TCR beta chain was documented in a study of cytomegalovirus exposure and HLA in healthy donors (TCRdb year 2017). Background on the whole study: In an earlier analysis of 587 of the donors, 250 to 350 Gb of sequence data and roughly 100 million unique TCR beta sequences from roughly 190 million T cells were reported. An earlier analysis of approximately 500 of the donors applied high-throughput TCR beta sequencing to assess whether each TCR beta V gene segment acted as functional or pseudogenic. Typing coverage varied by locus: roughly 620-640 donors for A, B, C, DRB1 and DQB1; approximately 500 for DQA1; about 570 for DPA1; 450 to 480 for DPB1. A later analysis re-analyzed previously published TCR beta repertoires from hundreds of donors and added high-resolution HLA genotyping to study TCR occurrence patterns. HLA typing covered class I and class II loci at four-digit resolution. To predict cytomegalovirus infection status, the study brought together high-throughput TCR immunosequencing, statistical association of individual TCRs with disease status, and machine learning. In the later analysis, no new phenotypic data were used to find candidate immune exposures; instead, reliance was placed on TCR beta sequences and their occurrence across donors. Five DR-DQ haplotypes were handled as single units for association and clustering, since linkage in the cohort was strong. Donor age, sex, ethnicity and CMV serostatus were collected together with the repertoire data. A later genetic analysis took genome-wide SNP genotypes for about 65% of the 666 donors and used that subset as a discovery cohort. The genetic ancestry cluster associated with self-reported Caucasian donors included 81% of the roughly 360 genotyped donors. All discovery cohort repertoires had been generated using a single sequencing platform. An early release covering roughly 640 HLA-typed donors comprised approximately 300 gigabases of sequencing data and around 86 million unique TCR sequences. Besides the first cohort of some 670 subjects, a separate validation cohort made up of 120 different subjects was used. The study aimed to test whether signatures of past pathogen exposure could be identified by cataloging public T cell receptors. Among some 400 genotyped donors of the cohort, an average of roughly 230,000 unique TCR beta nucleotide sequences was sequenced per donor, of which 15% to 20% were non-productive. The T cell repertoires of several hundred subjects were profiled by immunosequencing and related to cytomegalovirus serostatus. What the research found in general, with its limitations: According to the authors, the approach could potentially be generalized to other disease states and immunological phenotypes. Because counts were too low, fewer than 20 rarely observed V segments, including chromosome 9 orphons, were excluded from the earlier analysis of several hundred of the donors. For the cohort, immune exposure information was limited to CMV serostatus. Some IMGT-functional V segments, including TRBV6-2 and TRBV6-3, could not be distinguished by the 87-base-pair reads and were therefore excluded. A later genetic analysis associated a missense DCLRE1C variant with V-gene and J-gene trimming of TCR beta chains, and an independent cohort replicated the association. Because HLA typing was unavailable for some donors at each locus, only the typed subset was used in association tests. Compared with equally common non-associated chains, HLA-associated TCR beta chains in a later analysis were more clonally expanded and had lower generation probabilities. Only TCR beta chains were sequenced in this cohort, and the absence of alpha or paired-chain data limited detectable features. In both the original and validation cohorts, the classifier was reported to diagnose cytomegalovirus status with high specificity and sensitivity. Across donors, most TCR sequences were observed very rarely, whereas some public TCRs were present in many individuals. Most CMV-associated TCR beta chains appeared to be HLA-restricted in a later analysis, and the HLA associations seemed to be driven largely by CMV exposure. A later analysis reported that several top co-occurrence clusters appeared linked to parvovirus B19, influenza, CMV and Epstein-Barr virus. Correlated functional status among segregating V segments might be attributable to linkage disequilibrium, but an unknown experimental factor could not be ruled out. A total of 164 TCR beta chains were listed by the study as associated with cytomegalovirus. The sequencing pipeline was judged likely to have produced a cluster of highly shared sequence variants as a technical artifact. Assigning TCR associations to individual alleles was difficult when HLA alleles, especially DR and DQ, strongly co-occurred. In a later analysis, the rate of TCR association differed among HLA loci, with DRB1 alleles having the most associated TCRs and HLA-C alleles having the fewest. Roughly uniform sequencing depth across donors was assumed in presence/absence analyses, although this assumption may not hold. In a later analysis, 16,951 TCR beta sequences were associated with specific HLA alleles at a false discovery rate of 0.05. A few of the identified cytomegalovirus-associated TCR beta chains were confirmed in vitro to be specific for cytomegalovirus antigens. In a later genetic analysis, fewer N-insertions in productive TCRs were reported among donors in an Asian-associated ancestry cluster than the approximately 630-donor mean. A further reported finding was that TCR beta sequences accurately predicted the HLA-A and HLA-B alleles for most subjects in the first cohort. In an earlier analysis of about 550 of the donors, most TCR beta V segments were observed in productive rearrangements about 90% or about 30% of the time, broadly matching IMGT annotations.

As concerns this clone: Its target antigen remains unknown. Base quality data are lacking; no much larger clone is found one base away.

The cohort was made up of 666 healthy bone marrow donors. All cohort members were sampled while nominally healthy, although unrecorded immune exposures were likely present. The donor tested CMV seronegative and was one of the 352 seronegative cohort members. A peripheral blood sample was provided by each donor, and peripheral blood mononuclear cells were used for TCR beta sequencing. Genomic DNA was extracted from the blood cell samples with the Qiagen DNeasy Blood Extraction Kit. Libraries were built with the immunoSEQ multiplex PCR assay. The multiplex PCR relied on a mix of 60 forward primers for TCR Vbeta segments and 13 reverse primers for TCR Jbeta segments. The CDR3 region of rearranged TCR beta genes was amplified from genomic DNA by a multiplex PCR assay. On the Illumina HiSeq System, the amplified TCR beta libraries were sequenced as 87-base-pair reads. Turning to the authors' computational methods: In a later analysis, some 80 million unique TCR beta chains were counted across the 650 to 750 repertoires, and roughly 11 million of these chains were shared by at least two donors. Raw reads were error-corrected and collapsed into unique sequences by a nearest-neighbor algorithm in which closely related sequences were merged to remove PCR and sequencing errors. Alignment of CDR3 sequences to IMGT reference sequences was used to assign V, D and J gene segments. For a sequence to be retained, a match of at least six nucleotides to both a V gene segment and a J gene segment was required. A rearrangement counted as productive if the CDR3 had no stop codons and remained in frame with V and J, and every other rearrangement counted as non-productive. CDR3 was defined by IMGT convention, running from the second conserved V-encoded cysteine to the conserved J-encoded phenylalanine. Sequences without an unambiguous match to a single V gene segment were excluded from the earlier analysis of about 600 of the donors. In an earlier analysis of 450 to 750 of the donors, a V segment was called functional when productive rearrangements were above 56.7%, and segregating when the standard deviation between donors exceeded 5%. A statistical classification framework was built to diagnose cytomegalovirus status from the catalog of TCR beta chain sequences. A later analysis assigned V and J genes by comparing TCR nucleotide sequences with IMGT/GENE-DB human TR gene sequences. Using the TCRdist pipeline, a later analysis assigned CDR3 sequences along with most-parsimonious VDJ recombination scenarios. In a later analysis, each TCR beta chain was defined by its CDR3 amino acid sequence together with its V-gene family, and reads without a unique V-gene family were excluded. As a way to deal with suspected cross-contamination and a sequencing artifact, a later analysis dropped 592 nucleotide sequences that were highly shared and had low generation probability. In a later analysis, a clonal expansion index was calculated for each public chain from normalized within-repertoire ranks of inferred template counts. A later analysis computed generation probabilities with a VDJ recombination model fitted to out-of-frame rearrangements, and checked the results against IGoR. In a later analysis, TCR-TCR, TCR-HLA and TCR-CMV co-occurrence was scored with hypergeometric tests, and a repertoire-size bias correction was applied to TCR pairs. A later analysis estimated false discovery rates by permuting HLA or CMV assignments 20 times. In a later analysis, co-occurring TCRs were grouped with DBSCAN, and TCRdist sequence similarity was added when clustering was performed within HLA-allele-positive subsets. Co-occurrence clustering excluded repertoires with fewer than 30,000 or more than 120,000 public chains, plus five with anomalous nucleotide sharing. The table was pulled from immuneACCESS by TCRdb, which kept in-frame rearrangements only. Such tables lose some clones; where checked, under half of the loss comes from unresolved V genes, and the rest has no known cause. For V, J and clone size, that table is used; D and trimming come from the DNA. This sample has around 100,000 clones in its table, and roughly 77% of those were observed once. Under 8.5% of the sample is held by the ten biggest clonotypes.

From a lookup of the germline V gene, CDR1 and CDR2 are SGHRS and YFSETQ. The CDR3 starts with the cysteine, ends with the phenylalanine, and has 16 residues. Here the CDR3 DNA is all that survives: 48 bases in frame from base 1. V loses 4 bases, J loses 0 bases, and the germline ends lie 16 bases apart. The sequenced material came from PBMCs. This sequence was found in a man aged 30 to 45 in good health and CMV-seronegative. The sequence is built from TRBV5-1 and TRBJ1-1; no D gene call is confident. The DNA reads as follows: TGCGCCAGCAGCCCCCTCGGGTCCTTGATGAACACTGAAGCTTTCTTT. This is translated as CASSPLGSLMNTEAFF.